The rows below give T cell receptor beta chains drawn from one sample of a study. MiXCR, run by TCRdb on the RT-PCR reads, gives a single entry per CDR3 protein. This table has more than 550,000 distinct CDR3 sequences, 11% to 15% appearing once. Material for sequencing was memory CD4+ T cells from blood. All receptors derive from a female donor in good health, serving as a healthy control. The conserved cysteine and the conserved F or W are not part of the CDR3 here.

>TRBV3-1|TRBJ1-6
ASSPTWTAVGSPLH
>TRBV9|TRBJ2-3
ASSVLMGGDTQY
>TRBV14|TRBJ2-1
ASRRDKYNEQF
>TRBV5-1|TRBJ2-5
ASTGDRETQY
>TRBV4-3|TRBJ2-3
ASSQASSGRRTDTQY
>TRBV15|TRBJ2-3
ATSRDKRQGFPQY
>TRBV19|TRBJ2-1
ASTQVAPGYNEQF
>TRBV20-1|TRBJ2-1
SGALSSYNEQF
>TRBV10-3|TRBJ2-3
AISESVETDTQY
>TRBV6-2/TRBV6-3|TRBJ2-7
ASNLPGYEQY
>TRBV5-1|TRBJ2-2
ASSWDYPSGELF
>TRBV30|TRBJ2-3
AWSLRTADTQY
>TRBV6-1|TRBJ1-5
ASRSTGTSNQPQH
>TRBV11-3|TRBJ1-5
ASSSSPALGPQH
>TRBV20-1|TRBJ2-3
SARRGGIDTQY
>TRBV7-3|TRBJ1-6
ASSRQGQLYNSPLH
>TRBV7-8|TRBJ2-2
ASSPPPGQNTGELF
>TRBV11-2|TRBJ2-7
ASSRHVSGYEQY
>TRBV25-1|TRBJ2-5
ASSSDRQETQY
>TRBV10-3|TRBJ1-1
AISQGAMNTEAF
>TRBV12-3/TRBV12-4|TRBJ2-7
ATQRSVSTSTF
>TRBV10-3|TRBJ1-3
AISHGQGALENTIY
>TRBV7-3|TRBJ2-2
ASSIGANTGELF
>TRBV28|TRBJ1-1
ASSSRQGITEAF
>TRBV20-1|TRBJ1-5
SARDPRGGVEIQPQH
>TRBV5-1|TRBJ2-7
ASSDPSSGYEQY
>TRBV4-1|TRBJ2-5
ASRPGQLQETQY
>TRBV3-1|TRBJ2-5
ASRTSGSQETQY